The rows below give T cell receptor beta chains drawn from one sample of a study of blood T cell repertoires in COVID-19. Measured with immunoSEQ multiplex PCR; TCRdb has only the in-frame clones, and not every one. The table lists approximately 20,000 clones, roughly 87% of them singletons. The sequenced material came from peripheral blood. These TCRs come from a human donor with active COVID-19. The donor label of this sample is uncertain. The CDR3 runs from the conserved cysteine through the conserved F or W. Each record gives: J gene, V gene, D gene, CDR3 DNA, CDR3 protein. D genes are given only for firm matches.

J: TRBJ2-1
V: TRBV15
D: TRBD2
DNA: TGTGCCACCAGCAGAGATCTGGGCCTAGCGGTCGACAATGAGCAGTTCTTC
CDR3: CATSRDLGLAVDNEQFF

J: TRBJ2-1
V: TRBV28
D: TRBD1
DNA: TGTGCCAGCAGTTTGGGCCTACTGACAGGGGACACCTACAATGAGCAGTTCTTC
CDR3: CASSLGLLTGDTYNEQFF

J: TRBJ2-7
V: TRBV27
D: TRBD2
DNA: TGTGCCAGTTCTAGCGGGTTCTACGAGCAGTACTTC
CDR3: CASSSGFYEQYF

J: TRBJ2-5
V: TRBV27
D: NA
DNA: TGTGCCAGCAGCCAAAAACAGGGTGTGCAAGAGACCCAGTACTTC
CDR3: CASSQKQGVQETQYF

J: TRBJ2-1
V: TRBV6-2/TRBV6-3
D: TRBD2
DNA: TGTGCCAGCGGTTATGAGGGAGGGCCGTCTAGCTCCTACAATGAGCAGTTCTTC
CDR3: CASGYEGGPSSSYNEQFF

J: TRBJ2-1
V: TRBV10-3
D: NA
DNA: TGTGCCATCAGTGAGTCCGACTCCTTTAGTGAGCAGTTCTTC
CDR3: CAISESDSFSEQFF

J: TRBJ1-1
V: TRBV10-1
D: TRBD1
DNA: TGCGCCAGCAGTGTCGAATCCGGGACAGGGGCTCGGACAGCTTTCTTT
CDR3: CASSVESGTGARTAFF

J: TRBJ2-7
V: TRBV13
D: TRBD2
DNA: TGTGCCAGCAGCGCACCGGGACTAGGGTCCCCCTACGAGCAGTACTTC
CDR3: CASSAPGLGSPYEQYF

J: TRBJ2-2
V: TRBV6-1
D: NA
DNA: TGTGCCAGCAGAGAAGACAGCATCGGGGAGCTGTTTTTT
CDR3: CASREDSIGELFF

J: TRBJ2-2
V: TRBV6-2/TRBV6-3
D: TRBD1
DNA: TGTGCCAGCAACCCTCGGGGACAGGGGACCACCGGGGAGCTGTTTTTT
CDR3: CASNPRGQGTTGELFF

J: TRBJ2-7
V: TRBV6-6
D: TRBD1
DNA: TGTGCCAGCAGGGTAGGACAGGGGGCGGGGGAGCAGTACTTC
CDR3: CASRVGQGAGEQYF

J: TRBJ1-1
V: TRBV7-8
D: NA
DNA: TGTGCCAGCAGCCCCTATACAGGTAACACTGAAGCTTTCTTT
CDR3: CASSPYTGNTEAFF

J: TRBJ2-7
V: TRBV7-8
D: TRBD2
DNA: TGTGCCAGCAGCCCTAGGGGGGCTGTAGCGGGAGGGTACGAGCAGTACTTC
CDR3: CASSPRGAVAGGYEQYF